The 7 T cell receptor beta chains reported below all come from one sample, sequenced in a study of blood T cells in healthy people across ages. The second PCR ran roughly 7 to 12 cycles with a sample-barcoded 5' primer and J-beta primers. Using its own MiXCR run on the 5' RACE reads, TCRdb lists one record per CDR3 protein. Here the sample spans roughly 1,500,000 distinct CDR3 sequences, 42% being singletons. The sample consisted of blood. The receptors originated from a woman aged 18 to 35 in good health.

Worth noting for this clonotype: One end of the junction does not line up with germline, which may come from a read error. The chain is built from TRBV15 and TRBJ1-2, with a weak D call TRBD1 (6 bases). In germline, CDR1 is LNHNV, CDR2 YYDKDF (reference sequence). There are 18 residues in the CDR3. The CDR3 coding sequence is TGTGCCACCAGCAGAGATCTTCGGACAGCTAGAGCTAACGATGGCTACACCTTC. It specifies CATSRDLRTARANDGYTF.

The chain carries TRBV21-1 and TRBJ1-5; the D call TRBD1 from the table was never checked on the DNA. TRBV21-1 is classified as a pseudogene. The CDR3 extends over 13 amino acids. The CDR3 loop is CASSPGFHQPQHF. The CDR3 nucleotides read TGTGCCAGCAGCCCCGGGTTTCATCAGCCCCAGCATTTT.

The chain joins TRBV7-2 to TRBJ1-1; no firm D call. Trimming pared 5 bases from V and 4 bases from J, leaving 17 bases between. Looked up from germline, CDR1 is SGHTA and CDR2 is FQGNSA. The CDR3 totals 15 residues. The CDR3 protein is CASSPSTGRPTEAFF. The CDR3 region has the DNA TGTGCCAGCAGCCCAAGCACCGGACGGCCCACTGAAGCTTTCTTT.

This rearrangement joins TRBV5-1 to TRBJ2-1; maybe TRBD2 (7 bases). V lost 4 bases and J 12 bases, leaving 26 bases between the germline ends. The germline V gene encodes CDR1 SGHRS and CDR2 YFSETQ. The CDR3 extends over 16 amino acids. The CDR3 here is CASSPGTGGPVGRQFF. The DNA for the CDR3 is TGCGCCAGCAGCCCGGGTACGGGGGGCCCGGTAGGAAGGCAGTTCTTC.

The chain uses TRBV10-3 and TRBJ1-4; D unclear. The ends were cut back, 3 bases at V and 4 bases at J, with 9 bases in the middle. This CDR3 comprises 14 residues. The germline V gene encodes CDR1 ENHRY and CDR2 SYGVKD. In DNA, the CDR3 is TGTGCCATCAGTGAAGGCCAGCATAATGAAAAACTGTTTTTT. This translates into CAISEGQHNEKLFF.

CDR3 bases: TGTGCCAGCAGCCGAGGGACCGCTGTAAATAATTCACCCCTCCACTTT. It specifies CASSRGTAVNNSPLHF. The chain links TRBV27 to TRBJ1-6; possibly TRBD1 for D (5 bases). The CDR3 totals 16 residues. CDR1 and CDR2 from the germline V gene are MNHEY and SMNVEV (reference sequence). The V gene lost 6 bases and the J gene lost 5 bases, with 17 bases spanning the gap.

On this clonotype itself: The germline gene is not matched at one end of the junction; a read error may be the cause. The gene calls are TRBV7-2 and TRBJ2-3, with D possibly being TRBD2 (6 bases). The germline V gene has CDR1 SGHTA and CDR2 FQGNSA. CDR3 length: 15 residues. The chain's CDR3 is CASSVAVGATDTQYF. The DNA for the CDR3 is TGTGCCAGCAGCGTAGCGGTAGGGGCGACAGATACGCAGTATTTT.